One sample yielded the 20 T cell receptor beta chains listed below, sequenced in a study of T cells in Graves' hyperthyroidism and ophthalmopathy. It was RNA transcripts that yielded the amplified TCR beta CDR3 regions. The HTBI primer set drove a first-round RT-PCR of the TCR CDR3. TCRdb re-analysed the multiplex PCR reads in MiXCR, keeping a single row per CDR3 protein. The table records fewer than 750,000 distinct CDR3 sequences, roughly 14% of them present only once. The sample was blood. The receptors stem from a woman between 35 and 50 years old with Graves' ophthalmopathy.

This clonotype was counted ten times or more. The chain has TRBV2 and TRBJ1-2; D is perhaps TRBD1 (5 bases). CDR3 length: 13 amino acids. Trimming cost V 6 bases and J 13 bases, with 21 bases left between them. In germline, CDR1 is SNHLY, CDR2 FYNNEI. CDR3 DNA: TGTGCCAGCAGGGGAGAGACAGCGCATGGTTGCACCTTC. It specifies CASRGETAHGCTF.

The table lists this clonotype with many counts. J is TRBJ2-4 and V is TRBV27; 12 bases are a match to TRBD2. Germline CDR1 and CDR2: MNHEY and SMNVEV (reference sequence). The V and J ends lost 0 bases and 0 bases, in that order; junction bases with no gene match: 0. The CDR3 totals 17 residues. CDR3 coding DNA: TGTGCCAGCAGTTTATCGGGACTAGCGGGAGCCAAAAACATTCAGTACTTC. This translates into CASSLSGLAGAKNIQYF.

This clonotype was seen repeatedly, ten times or more. The chain uses TRBV28 and TRBJ2-7, with TRBD1 matching 8 bases. With V trimmed by 5 bases and J by 4 bases, 7 bases remained unmatched. CDR1 MDHEN and CDR2 SYDVKM come from the germline V gene. CDR3 length: 14 amino acids. This CDR3 reads CASSRQGIGYEQYF. The CDR3 DNA is TGTGCCAGCAGTCGACAGGGGATCGGGTACGAGCAGTACTTC.

The sample holds many counts of this clonotype. One end of the junction is discordant with germline, which a read error may explain. V and J are TRBV7-7 and TRBJ2-2; 8 bases agree with TRBD2. Germline V gene lookup returns CDR1 SSHAT and CDR2 FNYEAQ (reference sequence). The CDR3 sequence is 15 residues long. CDR3 sequence: CASSSPGGRTGELFF. The CDR3, as DNA: TGTGCTAGCAGCTCCCCGGGAGGGAGAACTGGGGAGCTGTTTTTT.

This clonotype has ten or more counts. The rearrangement uses TRBV11-1 and TRBJ1-1; 7 nucleotides line up with TRBD1. The CDR3 has 16 amino acids. CDR1 and CDR2 (germline): SGHAT, FQDESV (reference sequence). V gave up 2 bases and J gave up 1 base; unmatched junction bases: 7. CDR3 loop: CASSLNQGVRNTEAFF. The CDR3 bases are TGTGCCAGCAGCTTAAACCAGGGGGTAAGGAACACTGAAGCTTTCTTT.

The table lists this clonotype with many counts. The chain has TRBV28 and TRBJ1-2; TRBD1 matches 10 bases. V lost 4 bases, J lost 5 bases, and 19 bases stayed unmatched. The CDR3 totals 19 residues. The germline V gene encodes CDR1 MDHEN and CDR2 SYDVKM. CDR3 nucleotides: TGTGCCAGCAGTTCTCACACCGACAGGGGGCAATCGTCTTGGTATGGCTACACCTTC. Protein sequence: CASSSHTDRGQSSWYGYTF.

This clonotype was seen repeatedly, ten times or more. This chain joins TRBV6-1 and TRBJ1-6; D not certain. The germline V gene has CDR1 MNHNS and CDR2 SASEGT. Trimming removed 6 bases at V and 6 bases at J, with 3 bases between. The CDR3 sequence is 11 residues long. CDR3 DNA sequence: TGTGCCAGCAGGGGTAATTCACCCCTCCACTTT. It codes for CASRGNSPLHF.

The gene calls are TRBV6-5 and TRBJ2-5; tentative D call: TRBD2 (6 bases). The germline gives CDR1 MNHEY, CDR2 SVGAGI. Trimming shortened V by 0 bases and J by 5 bases, and 13 bases separated the two germline ends. This CDR3 spans 15 amino acids. DNA for the CDR3: TGTGCCAGCAGTTACTCGAGGGCGGGAAGGGAGACCCAGTACTTC. It is translated as CASSYSRAGRETQYF.

The table lists this clonotype with a few counts. The genes are TRBV6-2 or TRBV6-3 and TRBJ1-6; D perhaps matches TRBD1 (5 bases). This CDR3 has 11 residues. Germline CDR1 and CDR2: MNHEY and SVGEGT. V gave up 4 bases and J gave up 15 bases, with 10 bases separating them. CDR3 sequence: CASSSTDRLHF. Written as DNA, the CDR3 is TGTGCCAGCAGTTCGACAGACCGCCTCCACTTT.

This clonotype appeared many times. J is TRBJ2-7 and V is TRBV15; D gene ambiguous. The V end lost 1 base, the J end lost 3 bases, and 7 bases lay between the germline ends. Germline V CDR1 and CDR2: LNHNV, YYDKDF (reference sequence). The CDR3 has 13 amino acids. The CDR3 loop is CATSRALFYEQYF. Written as DNA, the CDR3 is TGTGCCACCAGCAGAGCACTCTTCTACGAGCAGTACTTC.

This clonotype showed up many times. CDR3 protein: CASSYGGAGELFF. CDR3 sequence (DNA): TGTGCCAGCAGTTACGGCGGGGCCGGGGAGCTGTTTTTT. The chain carries TRBV6-5 and TRBJ2-2; tentative D call: TRBD2 (6 bases). The CDR3 consists of 13 residues. Germline V lookup: CDR1 MNHEY, CDR2 SVGAGI. Trimming pared 2 bases from V and 6 bases from J, leaving 7 bases between.

The rearrangement uses TRBV20-1 and TRBJ2-7, with D perhaps TRBD2 (5 bases). Between the trimmed V and J ends, which lost 2 bases and 1 base, there was a span of 12 bases. The length of the CDR3 is 14 residues. Per the germline V gene, CDR1 is DFQATT and CDR2 is SNEGSKA (reference sequence). The CDR3 DNA follows: TGCAGTGCTAGAAAGGCGGGTGGTTCCTACGAGCAGTACTTC. Amino acids: CSARKAGGSYEQYF.

This clonotype was picked up a small number of times. V usage is TRBV24-1 and J usage is TRBJ1-2; a weak D match, TRBD1 (6 bases). The CDR3 has 15 residues. The germline V gene has CDR1 KGHDR and CDR2 SFDVKD. V was pared by 3 bases and J by 3 bases, with 13 bases between. CDR3 DNA: TGTGCCACCAGTGATCCCCAACAGGGCTACTATGGCTACACCTTC. This codes for CATSDPQQGYYGYTF.

This clonotype was seen more than once but under ten times. The chain uses TRBV18 and TRBJ2-7; 8 bases map to TRBD2. Unmatched junction bases numbered 10, after V lost 4 bases and J lost 2 bases. CDR1 is KGHSH, CDR2 LQKENI, per germline. This CDR3 region has 16 residues. CDR3 nucleotide sequence: TGTGCCAGCTCACAAGTCGGCACGGGAGGGGCCTACGAGCAGTACTTC. It translates to CASSQVGTGGAYEQYF.

This clonotype was recorded at least ten times. The chain combines TRBV5-1 with TRBJ2-5; 12 nucleotides align to TRBD2. The length of the CDR3 is 16 residues. Trimming removed 4 bases from V and 4 bases from J; junction bases left unmatched: 8. Per germline, CDR1 SGHRS and CDR2 YFSETQ. CDR3 coding DNA: TGCGCCAGCAGCCCAGAGACTAGCGGGAGACGAGAGACCCAGTACTTC. Protein product: CASSPETSGRRETQYF. Variable domain in full (rest from reference TRBV5-1 and TRBJ2-5): KAGVTQTPRYLIKTRGQQVTLSCSPISGHRSVSWYQQTPGQGLQFLFEYFSETQRNKGNFPGRFSGRQFSNSRSEMNVSTLELGDSALYLCASSPETSGRRETQYFGPGTRLLVL.

In regard to this clonotype: Just one base apart from a much larger clone, this may be a read error. No conserved phenylalanine or tryptophan ends this CDR3, so it is likely a read error. The rearrangement links TRBV9 to TRBJ1-2; TRBD1 agrees at 7 bases. The CDR3 length is 14 residues. Germline V gene data show CDR1 as SGDLS and CDR2 as YYNGEE. V dropped 4 bases and J dropped 2; count of bases not matched to a gene: 5. CDR3 in amino acids: CASSPGTENYGYTL. The CDR3 DNA sequence: TGTGCCAGCAGCCCCGGGACAGAAAACTATGGCTACACCCTC.

This clonotype has just a few counts. The chain uses TRBV11-1 and TRBJ1-1, with unresolved D. This CDR3 comprises 17 residues. Trimming cost V 5 bases and J 1 base, with 20 bases left between them. The germline V gene has CDR1 SGHAT and CDR2 FQDESV (reference sequence). This CDR3 is CASSRTSSGLQNTEAFF. The CDR3 region has the DNA TGTGCCAGCAGCCGCACGAGTAGTGGTCTCCAGAACACTGAAGCTTTCTTT.

This clonotype was seen ten or more times. The J gene is TRBJ1-2, the V gene TRBV19, with D perhaps TRBD1 (5 bases). Per the germline V gene, CDR1 is LNHDA and CDR2 is SQIVND (reference sequence). The V end lost 3 bases, the J end lost 8 bases, and 16 bases lay between the germline ends. The CDR3 contains 14 residues. CDR3 DNA: TGTGCCAGTAGTATGGCGGGGGGAGTAAACGGCTACACCTTC. This gives the protein CASSMAGGVNGYTF.

This clonotype was counted a few times. V is TRBV2 and J is TRBJ2-2; 9 nucleotides match TRBD1. CDR1 is SNHLY and CDR2 is FYNNEI in the germline V gene. This CDR3 has 16 residues. J lost 5 bases, V lost 6 bases, and 10 bases had no gene match. CDR3 sequence (DNA): TGTGCCAGCAGCGCTTACAGGGGGCCGGGGACCGGGGAGCTGTTTTTT. It is translated as CASSAYRGPGTGELFF.

In this sample, this clonotype turned up many times. CDR3 amino acids: CASSGGGKGSNQPQHF. The CDR3 region has the DNA TGTGCCAGCAGTGGGGGAGGGAAGGGGAGCAATCAGCCCCAGCATTTT. V gene TRBV6-1 combines with J gene TRBJ1-5; D is possibly TRBD1 (5 bases). In germline, CDR1 is MNHNS, CDR2 SASEGT. CDR3 size: 16 residues. Trimming left V 4 bases short and J 1 base short, with 14 bases between.